Described below is a single TCR beta chain sequence and its context. Random hexamers were used to reverse transcribe about 0.45 to 1 ug of RNA. TCRdb used MiXCR to reprocess the immunoSEQ multiplex PCR reads, holding one entry per CDR3 protein. The table has almost 450,000 distinct CDR3 sequences, more than 80% seen once. This sample was taken from a study of CD8 T cells in Susac syndrome. V lost 2 bases and J lost 7, with 18 bases in between. The CDR3 totals 15 residues. The V gene's germline CDR1 is MNHEY and CDR2 SVGEGT. This sequence joins TRBV6-2 or TRBV6-3 and TRBJ2-7; a weak D match, TRBD2 (6 bases). Source material: CD8+ T cells from PBMCs. This clonotype was obtained from a human donor with multiple sclerosis. The CDR3, as DNA: TGTGCCAGCAGTTACCCTAGCGCGACCTTTTGGGAGCAGTACTTC. It yields the protein CASSYPSATFWEQYF.